This TCR beta chain is from a study of vaccination and CD4 T cells after COVID-19. About the study: Spike peptides, overlapping and drawn from SARS-CoV-2, HCoV-NL63, HCoV-OC43 and HCoV-229E, were used to stimulate cells.

Oncomine TCR Beta short-read sequencing was applied to DNA from cultured CD4+ T cells. TCRdb re-called the PCR reads through MiXCR, storing one row per CDR3 protein. Here the sample spans roughly 20,000 distinct CDR3 sequences, around 60% being singletons. As for this clonotype: The antigen remains undetermined.

Described treatment: roughly ten-day PBMC culture with coronavirus spike peptide pools or control peptides (ViraFEST assay). Half the medium was replaced with fresh IL-2 medium on days 3 and 7. The germline CDR1 and CDR2 sequences are GTSNPN and SVGIG (reference sequence). Trimming shortened V by 4 bases and J by 4 bases, and 11 bases separated the two germline ends. This CDR3 contains 12 residues. The chain combines TRBV30 with TRBJ2-7; D possibly uses TRBD1 or TRBD2 (5 bases each). The source of this sequence is a human donor who had recovered from COVID-19. The sequencing sample was made of CD4+ T cells from blood, cultured in vitro. The CDR3 loop is CAWNTGQYEQYF. The CDR3 coding sequence is TGTGCCTGGAATACGGGGCAATACGAGCAGTACTTC.